This T cell receptor beta chain was profiled in a study of CXCR3-negative and CXCR3-positive naive CD8 T cells. Study details: With about 1.5 +/- 0.3 million reads per library, the TRB reads numbered roughly 130 million in total. Study conclusions and caveats: In both naive subsets diversity was comparably high, whereas memory CD8+ cells showed much lower diversity. Memory cells diverged, while naive CXCR3-positive and CXCR3-negative cells had similar TRBV-TRBJ usage.

Note on this clonotype: As yet, its antigen is unknown.

CD45RO-CCR7+CD27+CD95- cells counted as naive CD8+ T cells. Each TRB cDNA library was prepared by 5' RACE (with UMI labels). From its re-call of the 5' RACE reads, TCRdb lists each CDR3 protein once, without DNA. The sample table includes tens of thousands of distinct CDR3 sequences. The receptor was derived from a human donor in good health. Some clones in this sample may be carry-over from other donors' samples. The sequenced sample consisted of naive CXCR3- CD8+ T cells from blood. Stated subset: CD45RO-CCR7+CD27+CD95- naive CD8+ T cells lacking CXCR3 (TNR3-).

CDR3 protein: CASSFPTGSYEQYF. The chain employs TRBV7-2 and TRBJ2-7; TCRdb lists TRBD1, though no DNA is available to test this call. Germline assignment: CDR1 SGHTA and CDR2 FQGNSA. This CDR3 has 14 amino acids.